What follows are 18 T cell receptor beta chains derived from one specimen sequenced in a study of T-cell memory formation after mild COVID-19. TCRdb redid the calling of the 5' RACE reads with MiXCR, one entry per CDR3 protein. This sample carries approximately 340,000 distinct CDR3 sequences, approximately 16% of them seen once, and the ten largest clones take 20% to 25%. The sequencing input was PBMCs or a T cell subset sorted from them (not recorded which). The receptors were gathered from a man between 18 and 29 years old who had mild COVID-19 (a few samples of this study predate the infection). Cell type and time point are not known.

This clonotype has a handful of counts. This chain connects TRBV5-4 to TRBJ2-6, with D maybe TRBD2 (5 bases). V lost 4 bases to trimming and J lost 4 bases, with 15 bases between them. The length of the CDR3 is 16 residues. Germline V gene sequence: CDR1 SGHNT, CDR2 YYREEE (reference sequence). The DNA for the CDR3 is TGTGCCAGCAGCCCCCCTTCGGGATCAGGGGCCAACGTCCTGACTTTC. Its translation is CASSPPSGSGANVLTF.

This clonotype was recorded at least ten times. The CDR3 here is CASSQDTASTDTQYF. As DNA, the CDR3 is TGCGCCAGCAGCCAGGACACGGCTAGCACAGATACGCAGTATTTT. The chain joins TRBV5-1 to TRBJ2-3; maybe TRBD1 (5 bases). The CDR3 has 15 residues. The V gene's germline CDR1 is SGHRS and CDR2 YFSETQ. V lost 4 bases and J lost 0, with 12 bases in between.

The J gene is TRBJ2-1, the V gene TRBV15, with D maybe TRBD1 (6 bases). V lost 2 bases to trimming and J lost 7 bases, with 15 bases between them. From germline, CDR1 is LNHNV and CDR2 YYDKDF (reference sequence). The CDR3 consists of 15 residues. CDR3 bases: TGTGCCACCAGCAGAATCGCAGGGGTGGTGAATGAGCAGTTCTTC. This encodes CATSRIAGVVNEQFF.

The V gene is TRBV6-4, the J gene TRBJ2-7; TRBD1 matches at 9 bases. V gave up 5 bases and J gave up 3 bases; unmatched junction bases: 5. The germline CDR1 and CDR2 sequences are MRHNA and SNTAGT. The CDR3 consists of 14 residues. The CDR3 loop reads CASSQRDRDYEQYV. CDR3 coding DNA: TGTGCCAGCAGTCAGAGGGACAGGGACTACGAGCAGTACGTC.

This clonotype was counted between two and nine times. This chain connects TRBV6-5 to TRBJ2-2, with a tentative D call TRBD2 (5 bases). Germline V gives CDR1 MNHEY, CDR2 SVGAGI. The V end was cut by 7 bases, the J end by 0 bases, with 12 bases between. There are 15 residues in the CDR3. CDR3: CASTPAGTNTGELFF. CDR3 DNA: TGTGCCAGCACCCCGGCGGGTACGAACACCGGGGAGCTGTTTTTT.

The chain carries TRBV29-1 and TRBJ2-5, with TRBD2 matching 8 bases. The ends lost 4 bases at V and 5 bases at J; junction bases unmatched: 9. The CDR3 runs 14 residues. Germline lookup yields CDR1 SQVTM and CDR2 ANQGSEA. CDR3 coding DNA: TGCAGCGTTGTTGAACGGGGGGGCACGGAGACCCAGTACTTC. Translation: CSVVERGGTETQYF.

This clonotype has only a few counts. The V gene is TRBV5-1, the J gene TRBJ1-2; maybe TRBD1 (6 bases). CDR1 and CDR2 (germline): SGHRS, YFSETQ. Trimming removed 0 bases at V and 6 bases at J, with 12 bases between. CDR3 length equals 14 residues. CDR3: CASSLERGADGYTF. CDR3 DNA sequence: TGCGCCAGCAGCTTGGAGCGGGGGGCGGATGGCTACACCTTC.

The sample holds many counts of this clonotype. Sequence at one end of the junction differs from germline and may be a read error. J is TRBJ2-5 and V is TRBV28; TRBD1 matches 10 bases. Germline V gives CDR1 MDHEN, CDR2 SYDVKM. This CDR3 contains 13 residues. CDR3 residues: CASRRQGAETQYF. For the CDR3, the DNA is TGCGCCAGCAGACGACAGGGGGCGGAGACCCAGTACTTC.

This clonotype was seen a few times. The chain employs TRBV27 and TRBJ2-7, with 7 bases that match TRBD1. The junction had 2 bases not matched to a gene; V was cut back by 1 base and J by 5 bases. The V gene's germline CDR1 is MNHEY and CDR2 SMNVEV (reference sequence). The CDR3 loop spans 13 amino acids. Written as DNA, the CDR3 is TGTGCCAGCAGTTTATACAGGGGCCACGAGCAGTACGTC. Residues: CASSLYRGHEQYV.

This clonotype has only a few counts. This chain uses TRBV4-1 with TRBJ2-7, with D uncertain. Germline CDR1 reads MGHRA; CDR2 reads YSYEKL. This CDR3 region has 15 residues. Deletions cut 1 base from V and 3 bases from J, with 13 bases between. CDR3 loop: CASSQGISVFYEQYV. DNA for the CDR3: TGCGCCAGCAGCCAAGGGATTTCTGTCTTCTACGAGCAGTACGTC.

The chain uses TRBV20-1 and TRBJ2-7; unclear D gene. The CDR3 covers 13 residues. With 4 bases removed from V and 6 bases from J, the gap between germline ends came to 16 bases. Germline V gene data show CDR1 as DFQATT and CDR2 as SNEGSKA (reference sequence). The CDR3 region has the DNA TGCAGTGCTACCGCTTCCGCCTTCTCCGAGCAGTACTTC. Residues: CSATASAFSEQYF.

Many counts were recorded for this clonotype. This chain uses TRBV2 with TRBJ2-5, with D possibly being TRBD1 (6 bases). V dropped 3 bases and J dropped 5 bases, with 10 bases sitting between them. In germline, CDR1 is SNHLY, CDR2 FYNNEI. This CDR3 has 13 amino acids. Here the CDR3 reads CASSDQGSETQYF. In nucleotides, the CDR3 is TGTGCCAGCAGTGATCAGGGGTCGGAGACCCAGTACTTC.

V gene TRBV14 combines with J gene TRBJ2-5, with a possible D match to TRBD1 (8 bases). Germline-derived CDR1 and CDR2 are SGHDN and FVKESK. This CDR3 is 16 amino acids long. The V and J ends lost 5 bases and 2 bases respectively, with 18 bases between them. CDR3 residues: CASSEYAGDRQETQYF. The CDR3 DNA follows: TGTGCCAGCAGCGAATACGCGGGGGACAGGCAAGAGACCCAGTACTTC.

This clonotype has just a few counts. The CDR3 DNA reads as TGTGCCAGCAGCTTGGCCAAATTGGGCGTGTACAATGAGCAGTTCTTC. Its translation is CASSLAKLGVYNEQFF. V and J are TRBV5-6 and TRBJ2-1; no reliable D call. CDR3 length: 16 residues. Germline V gene lookup returns CDR1 SGHDT and CDR2 YYEEEE. Trimming cost V 0 bases and J 4 bases, with 14 bases left between them. The variable domain in full, completed from reference TRBV5-6 and TRBJ2-1, reads DAGVTQSPTHLIKTRGQQVTLRCSPKSGHDTVSWYQQALGQGPQFIFQYYEEEERQRGNFPDRFSGHQFPNYSSELNVNALLLGDSALYLCASSLAKLGVYNEQFFGPGTRLTVL.

CDR3 DNA: TGTGCCAGTAGTAGAGGGGCAGGGGAAGCTTTCTTT. Translated: CASSRGAGEAFF. V and J are TRBV19 and TRBJ1-1, with a tentative D call TRBD1 (5 bases). CDR1 LNHDA and CDR2 SQIVND come from the germline V gene (reference sequence). The length of the CDR3 is 12 residues. Trimming pared 4 bases from V and 8 bases from J, leaving 11 bases between.

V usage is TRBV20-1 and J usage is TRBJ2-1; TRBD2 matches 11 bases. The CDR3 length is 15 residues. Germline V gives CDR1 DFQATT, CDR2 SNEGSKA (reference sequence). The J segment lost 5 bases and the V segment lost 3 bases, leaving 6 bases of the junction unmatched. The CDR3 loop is CSASLSGGADNEQFF. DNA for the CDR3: TGCAGTGCTAGTCTTAGCGGGGGGGCGGACAATGAGCAGTTCTTC.

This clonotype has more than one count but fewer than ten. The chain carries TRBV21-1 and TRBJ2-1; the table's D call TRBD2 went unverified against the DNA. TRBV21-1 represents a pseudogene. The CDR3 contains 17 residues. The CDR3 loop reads CASSLQGLATQNNEQFF. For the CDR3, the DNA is TGTGCCAGCAGCCTACAGGGACTAGCGACTCAGAACAATGAGCAGTTCTTC.

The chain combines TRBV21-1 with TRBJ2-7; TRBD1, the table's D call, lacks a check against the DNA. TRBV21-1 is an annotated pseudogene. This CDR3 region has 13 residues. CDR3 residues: CASSAGVVYEQYV. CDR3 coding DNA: TGTGCCAGCAGCGCAGGGGTGGTCTACGAGCAGTACGTC.